These 30 T cell receptor beta chains were sequenced from one sample in a study of T-cell memory formation after mild COVID-19. TCRdb called the 5' RACE reads again in MiXCR, with one record for every CDR3 protein. The sample includes some 190,000 distinct CDR3 sequences, 15% to 20% of them seen just once. Sequencing was carried out using PBMCs or a T cell subset sorted from them (not recorded which). These receptors came from an adult woman who had mild COVID-19 (a few samples of this study predate the infection). Cell type and time point are not known.

This clonotype was counted a few times. This chain joins TRBV7-2 and TRBJ2-5; D is possibly TRBD2 (5 bases). Trimming cost V 5 bases and J 4 bases, with 32 bases left between them. This CDR3 region has 20 residues. Germline CDR1 is SGHTA and CDR2 is FQGNSA. CDR3 amino acids: CASSRGPRKISVSPRETQYF. CDR3 DNA: TGTGCCAGCAGCCGAGGGCCACGAAAGATTAGCGTGAGTCCGCGAGAGACCCAGTACTTC.

The chain uses TRBV5-1 and TRBJ2-6, with 9 bases aligning to TRBD1. The CDR3 length is 15 residues. CDR1 and CDR2 (germline): SGHRS, YFSETQ. The V and J ends lost 4 bases and 4 bases, in that order; junction bases with no gene match: 3. CDR3 DNA sequence: TGCGCCAGCAGCGCACAGGGGGCCGGGGCCAACGTCCTGACTTTC. This translates into CASSAQGAGANVLTF. The complete variable domain, with remaining parts taken from reference TRBV5-1 and TRBJ2-6, reads KAGVTQTPRYLIKTRGQQVTLSCSPISGHRSVSWYQQTPGQGLQFLFEYFSETQRNKGNFPGRFSGRQFSNSRSEMNVSTLELGDSALYLCASSAQGAGANVLTFGAGSRLTVL.

This chain joins TRBV13 and TRBJ2-6; D assignment may be TRBD1 or TRBD2 (6 bases each). Germline CDR1 PRHDT, CDR2 FYEKMQ (reference sequence). There are 11 residues in the CDR3. The germline V and J ends were trimmed by 3 bases and 16 bases, with 10 bases remaining between them. CDR3 protein: CASSLGGALTF. For the CDR3, the DNA is TGTGCCAGCAGCTTGGGGGGCGCGCTGACTTTC. The variable domain in full, completed from reference TRBV13 and TRBJ2-6, reads AAGVIQSPRHLIKEKRETATLKCYPIPRHDTVYWYQQGPGQDPQFLISFYEKMQSDKGSIPDRFSAQQFSDYHSELNMSSLELGDSALYFCASSLGGALTFGAGSRLTVL.

The chain joins TRBV3-1 to TRBJ2-5; either TRBD1 or TRBD2 may supply D (5 bases each). The germline gives CDR1 LGHDT, CDR2 YNNKEL (reference sequence). V shed 7 bases and J shed 5 bases, with 20 bases lying between them. CDR3 length: 15 amino acids. The CDR3 loop reads CASTEGPALWETQYF. CDR3 coding DNA: TGTGCCAGCACCGAGGGGCCAGCCCTGTGGGAGACCCAGTACTTC.

The chain is built from TRBV7-9 and TRBJ1-1, with D tentatively TRBD1 (6 bases). Trimming cost V 5 bases and J 4 bases, with 14 bases left between them. Looked up from germline, CDR1 is SEHNR and CDR2 is FQNEAQ (reference sequence). There are 14 residues in the CDR3. This chain's CDR3 is CASSPIARGTEAFF. The CDR3 DNA follows: TGTGCCAGCAGCCCCATCGCCAGGGGCACTGAAGCTTTCTTT.

CDR3 sequence reads: CASSLSGTGSTEAFF. In nucleotides, the CDR3 is TGCGCCAGCAGCTTATCCGGGACAGGGAGCACTGAAGCTTTCTTT. This rearrangement joins TRBV5-1 to TRBJ1-1; 9 bases align to TRBD1. The CDR3 is made up of 15 amino acids. Per germline, CDR1 SGHRS and CDR2 YFSETQ. V lost 2 bases and J lost 4; bases outside the gene matches: 6.

J is TRBJ2-3 and V is TRBV7-7; the D is unclear. Trimming pared 1 base from V and 3 bases from J, leaving 5 bases between. CDR1 is SSHAT and CDR2 is FNYEAQ in the germline V gene (reference sequence). The CDR3 loop spans 13 amino acids. DNA for the CDR3: TGTGCCAGCAGCTTAGACCGGACAGATACGCAGTATTTT. It is translated as CASSLDRTDTQYF.

This clonotype was detected only a few times. V usage is TRBV19 and J usage is TRBJ1-5; 7 nucleotides match TRBD1. The junction had 6 bases not matched to a gene; V was cut back by 4 bases and J by 9 bases. The CDR3 has 13 residues. Germline CDR1 is LNHDA and CDR2 is SQIVND (reference sequence). CDR3 nucleotides: TGTGCCAGTAGTAGACAGGGCCTTGGGCCCCAGCATTTT. This gives the protein CASSRQGLGPQHF.

The gene calls are TRBV10-3 and TRBJ2-3; TRBD2 might be the D (6 bases). Per germline, CDR1 ENHRY and CDR2 SYGVKD. CDR3 length: 14 amino acids. The germline V and J ends were trimmed by 5 bases and 2 bases, with 11 bases remaining between them. CDR3 region: CAISMAGLTDTQYF. CDR3 nucleotide sequence: TGTGCCATCAGTATGGCGGGACTCACAGATACGCAGTATTTT.

This clonotype was detected only a few times. For the CDR3, the DNA is TGTGCCACCAGTGACCCAACCGGACAGGGCGTTGGGAAGACCCAGTACTTC. As protein: CATSDPTGQGVGKTQYF. The J gene is TRBJ2-5, the V gene TRBV24-1; 8 bases are a match to TRBD1. Per germline, CDR1 KGHDR and CDR2 SFDVKD. The CDR3 sequence is 17 residues long. V was clipped by 4 bases and J by 6 bases; unmatched bases: 15.

This clonotype was picked up a small number of times. This sequence joins TRBV12-3 or TRBV12-4 and TRBJ1-2; 9 positions agree with TRBD1. This CDR3 comprises 14 residues. V gave up 6 bases and J gave up 4 bases; unmatched junction bases: 6. The CDR3 DNA reads as TGTGCCAGCAGACCCTCGACAGGGGGCTATGGCTACACCTTC. Protein sequence: CASRPSTGGYGYTF.

This clonotype was seen at least ten times. The chain recombines TRBV7-3 with TRBJ2-3; 8 bases are a match to TRBD2. This CDR3 contains 15 residues. J was trimmed by 2 bases and V by 5 bases; bases with no gene match: 6. Germline CDR1 is SGHTA and CDR2 is FQGTGA. The CDR3 DNA follows: TGTGCCAGCAGCCGCGGACTAGCTTACACAGATACGCAGTATTTT. Protein product: CASSRGLAYTDTQYF.

This chain connects TRBV5-1 to TRBJ1-5, with 11 positions matching TRBD1. CDR1 and CDR2 from the germline V gene are SGHRS and YFSETQ. The CDR3 length is 15 residues. Unmatched junction bases numbered 3, after V lost 3 bases and J lost 4 bases. CDR3 loop: CASSYGQGANQPQHF. CDR3 coding DNA: TGCGCCAGCAGCTACGGACAGGGGGCAAATCAGCCCCAGCATTTT.

This clonotype was detected ten times or more. The V gene is TRBV20-1, the J gene TRBJ2-5; D is undetermined. There are 11 residues in the CDR3. V lost 6 bases to trimming and J lost 4 bases, with 9 bases between them. The germline gives CDR1 DFQATT, CDR2 SNEGSKA (reference sequence). The CDR3 DNA sequence: TGCAGTGCAGCACAAGTAGAGACCCAGTACTTC. Amino acid sequence: CSAAQVETQYF.

Only a few counts were recorded for this clonotype. The V gene is TRBV27, the J gene TRBJ2-2; the D gene is possibly TRBD2 (5 bases). Germline V lookup: CDR1 MNHEY, CDR2 SMNVEV (reference sequence). Between the trimmed V and J ends, which lost 5 bases and 6 bases, there was a span of 19 bases. The CDR3 has 16 amino acids. Here the CDR3 reads CASSPIARNKAGELFF. CDR3 nucleotides: TGTGCCAGCAGTCCAATAGCGAGAAATAAGGCCGGGGAGCTGTTTTTT.

This clonotype was picked up a small number of times. The V gene is TRBV15, the J gene TRBJ1-1; D gene ambiguous. Per germline, CDR1 LNHNV and CDR2 YYDKDF (reference sequence). The V end lost 3 bases, the J end lost 1 base, and 15 bases lay between the germline ends. The CDR3 is 16 amino acids. CDR3 region: CATSRGRRLANTEAFF. CDR3 nucleotide sequence: TGTGCCACCAGCAGGGGCCGGAGGTTGGCGAACACTGAAGCTTTCTTT.

V usage is TRBV5-6 and J usage is TRBJ2-1; 13 positions match TRBD2. Germline assignment: CDR1 SGHDT and CDR2 YYEEEE. J gave up 12 bases and V 7 bases, and 10 bases lay outside the gene matches. The CDR3 contains 14 residues. As DNA, the CDR3 is TGTGCCAGCCGAACTAGCGGGAGGGCGAGGGGGCAGTTCTTC. This gives the protein CASRTSGRARGQFF.

This clonotype was counted many times. V usage is TRBV10-3 and J usage is TRBJ2-5, with 8 bases fitting TRBD2. Germline V gene data show CDR1 as ENHRY and CDR2 as SYGVKD. Trimming took 4 bases from V and 4 from J; bases not matched to a gene: 8. The CDR3 is 15 residues long. The CDR3 spells CAISGLERGSETQYF. The CDR3 DNA reads TGTGCCATCAGTGGTTTAGAGCGGGGGTCAGAGACCCAGTACTTC.

The chain has TRBV6-1 and TRBJ1-5; 7 bases are a match to TRBD1. The V gene's germline CDR1 is MNHNS and CDR2 SASEGT. The CDR3 is 14 residues long. V shed 6 bases and J 7 bases; nucleotides not matched to a gene: 9. Here the CDR3 reads CASSSEGALQPQHF. CDR3 sequence (DNA): TGTGCCAGCAGCTCAGAGGGGGCTTTACAGCCCCAGCATTTT.

The gene calls are TRBV7-9 and TRBJ1-2, with D perhaps TRBD1 (5 bases). V lost 2 bases and J lost 4, with 8 bases in between. The CDR3 contains 13 residues. CDR1 and CDR2 (germline): SEHNR, FQNEAQ (reference sequence). The CDR3 coding sequence is TGTGCCAGCAGCTTACGACAGAGCTATGGCTACACCTTC. Translation: CASSLRQSYGYTF.

The table lists this clonotype with a few counts. The chain recombines TRBV9 with TRBJ2-1, with 9 positions matching TRBD2. The V and J ends lost 0 bases and 9 bases, in that order; junction bases with no gene match: 7. Germline loops: CDR1 SGDLS, CDR2 YYNGEE. The CDR3 has 15 residues. This CDR3 reads CASSVEGTSNGEQFF. CDR3 coding DNA: TGTGCCAGCAGCGTAGAGGGGACTAGCAATGGTGAGCAGTTCTTC.

This clonotype was detected a few times. The chain recombines TRBV12-3 or TRBV12-4 with TRBJ2-1, with TRBD2 identical over 14 bases. Trimming removed 5 bases from V and 4 bases from J; junction bases left unmatched: 7. CDR3 length: 17 amino acids. The CDR3 spells CASSRTSGGTSYNEQFF. In DNA form, the CDR3 reads TGTGCCAGCAGTCGGACTAGCGGGGGGACTTCATACAATGAGCAGTTCTTC.

This clonotype was picked up a small number of times. This sequence joins TRBV27 and TRBJ2-6; TRBD2 is a possible D gene (6 bases). CDR1 is MNHEY and CDR2 is SMNVEV in the germline V gene (reference sequence). V was pared by 0 bases and J by 1 base, with 10 bases between. The CDR3 runs to 17 residues. CDR3 DNA sequence: TGTGCCAGCAGTTTATCAGAAGCGGGTTCTGGGGCCAACGTCCTGACTTTC. Translating gives CASSLSEAGSGANVLTF.

The rearrangement links TRBV7-3 to TRBJ2-1; perhaps TRBD2 as D (5 bases). The CDR3 length is 13 residues. The V end was cut by 5 bases, the J end by 4 bases, with 9 bases between. Germline lookup yields CDR1 SGHTA and CDR2 FQGTGA. The CDR3 bases are TGTGCCAGCAGCCGGGGTGCTTACAATGAGCAGTTCTTC. Encoded protein: CASSRGAYNEQFF.

The CDR3 reads CASSPLFRVSEQYF. The CDR3 DNA reads as TGTGCCAGCAGTCCCCTGTTCAGGGTGAGCGAGCAGTACTTC. The chain recombines TRBV12-3 or TRBV12-4 with TRBJ2-7, with TRBD1 as a possible D gene (5 bases). The CDR3 is made up of 14 amino acids. Trimming took 5 bases from V and 6 from J, leaving 17 bases between them.

This clonotype has more than one count but fewer than ten. DNA of the CDR3: TGTGCCAGCAGTCCCCAAACAGGGAAGCGGAATCAGCCCCAGCATTTT. Protein sequence: CASSPQTGKRNQPQHF. The V call is TRBV6-5, the J call TRBJ1-5, with a weak D call TRBD1 (6 bases). CDR3 length: 16 amino acids. Germline CDR1 MNHEY, CDR2 SVGAGI. Trimming stripped 5 bases from V and 4 bases from J, with 18 bases between.

Only a few counts were recorded for this clonotype. This CDR3 reads CASSVAGYGYTF. The CDR3 DNA is TGTGCCAGCAGCGTAGCTGGCTATGGCTACACCTTC. This sequence joins TRBV9 and TRBJ1-2; no clear D gene. V was trimmed by 0 bases and J by 4 bases, leaving 4 bases between them. Germline V gene data show CDR1 as SGDLS and CDR2 as YYNGEE. The CDR3 is made up of 12 amino acids. Full variable domain (missing parts from reference TRBV9 and TRBJ1-2): DSGVTQTPKHLITATGQRVTLRCSPRSGDLSVYWYQQSLDQGLQFLIQYYNGEERAKGNILERFSAQQFPDLHSELNLSSLELGDSALYFCASSVAGYGYTFGSGTRLTVV.

The CDR3 bases are TGTGCCATCAGTGAGTGGTCTACTAGCGGGAGTAGGGGCAATGAGCAGTTCTTC. Translated: CAISEWSTSGSRGNEQFF. The rearrangement uses TRBV10-3 and TRBJ2-1, with 11 nucleotides matching TRBD2. Per germline, CDR1 ENHRY and CDR2 SYGVKD. V shed 1 base and J 6 bases; nucleotides not matched to a gene: 11. This CDR3 region has 18 residues.

The CDR3 reads CASSLPGQPEKLFF. CDR3 nucleotide sequence: TGTGCCAGCAGCCTTCCGGGACAGCCTGAAAAACTGTTTTTT. This rearrangement joins TRBV7-8 to TRBJ1-4; 7 bases map to TRBD1. Trimming removed 5 bases from V and 7 bases from J; junction bases left unmatched: 7. CDR3 size: 14 residues. Germline values: CDR1 SGHVS, CDR2 FQNEAQ.

The J gene is TRBJ2-5, the V gene TRBV5-4, with D perhaps assigned TRBD1 or TRBD2 (6 bases each). The CDR3 extends over 14 amino acids. V lost 9 bases, J lost 5 bases, and 20 bases lay in between. Germline CDR1 reads SGHNT; CDR2 reads YYREEE (reference sequence). The DNA of the CDR3 is TGTGCCACTAGGCCTGGGGGGCGCGAGGAGACCCAGTACTTC. It yields the protein CATRPGGREETQYF.